The 11 T cell receptor beta chains in this list originate from one sample, sequenced in a study of regulatory T cells in long-lasting Graves disease. As to time point: newly diagnosed GD, antithyroid drugs for less than 3 months. The TCR library was prepared using RNA isolated from PBMCs. In building TCR beta libraries, iRepertoire HTBI primers were used together with Arm-PCR of CDR3 regions. One entry per CDR3 protein, called by TCRdb with MiXCR from the multiplex PCR reads. The repertoire holds roughly 350,000 distinct CDR3 sequences, over 15% seen once, with less than 35% in the top ten. The sample was also linked to a second study, of T cells in Graves' hyperthyroidism and ophthalmopathy.

Sequencing was performed on peripheral blood mononuclear cells (PBMCs), taken at new diagnosis, from a patient treated with antithyroid drugs. Every receptor here comes from a man in his forties with Graves disease.

This clonotype was observed many times. The rearrangement joins TRBV30 to TRBJ1-5; 7 bases match TRBD1. With V trimmed by 5 bases and J by 3 bases, 4 bases remained unmatched. This CDR3 is built from 13 residues. The V gene's germline CDR1 is GTSNPN and CDR2 SVGIG (reference sequence). This CDR3 reads CAWGDSYNQPQHF. The CDR3 region has the DNA TGTGCCTGGGGGGACAGTTACAATCAGCCCCAGCATTTT.

This clonotype was seen a few times. The rearrangement links TRBV12-3 or TRBV12-4 to TRBJ2-3; 8 nucleotides agree with TRBD1. The J call is in doubt because the DNA end fits TRBJ2-5 better. This CDR3 is built from 13 residues. For the CDR3, the DNA is TGTGCCAGCAGCAGGACAGGGACAGAGACCCAGTACTTC. Translated: CASSRTGTETQYF.

This clonotype is a singleton in its sample. This is likely an artifact of a read error, given a far larger clone one base away. The CDR3 DNA is TGTGCCAGCAGTGACTTGGCGGGGACTCCCTACGAGCAGTACTTC. The encoded protein is CASSDLAGTPYEQYF. The rearrangement links TRBV12-3 or TRBV12-4 to TRBJ2-7; D perhaps matches TRBD2 (6 bases). V lost 5 bases and J 2 bases, leaving 16 bases between the germline ends. The CDR3 is made up of 15 amino acids.

This clonotype was picked up a small number of times. V and J are TRBV19 and TRBJ1-5; a possible D gene is TRBD1 (5 bases). Trimming cost V 5 bases and J 5 bases, with 22 bases left between them. Germline V gene lookup returns CDR1 LNHDA and CDR2 SQIVND (reference sequence). The length of the CDR3 is 17 residues. The CDR3 loop reads CASSLPGAPGLDQPQHF. CDR3 DNA sequence: TGTGCCAGTAGTCTCCCTGGCGCTCCAGGGCTGGATCAGCCCCAGCATTTT. The full variable domain, its missing parts supplied by reference TRBV19 and TRBJ1-5, is DGGITQSPKYLFRKEGQNVTLSCEQNLNHDAMYWYRQDPGQGLRLIYYSQIVNDFQKGDIAEGYSVSREKKESFPLTVTSAQKNPTAFYLCASSLPGAPGLDQPQHFGDGTRLSIL.

The CDR3, as DNA: TGTGCCAGCAGCTTGGGTGGTGCCTCACGAGTGGAGCAGTACTTC. Its translation is CASSLGGASRVEQYF. The gene calls are TRBV5-4 and TRBJ2-7; D unclear. This CDR3 is built from 15 residues. V lost 0 bases and J 7 bases, leaving 17 bases between the germline ends. Germline V gene data show CDR1 as SGHNT and CDR2 as YYREEE (reference sequence).

At least ten counts were recorded for this clonotype. The chain employs TRBV15 and TRBJ2-5, with D hard to call. The CDR3 covers 15 residues. Germline assignment: CDR1 LNHNV and CDR2 YYDKDF (reference sequence). Trimming took 0 bases from V and 2 from J, leaving 10 bases between them. CDR3 bases: TGTGCCACCAGCAGAGATCCACACTCGCAAGAGACCCAGTACTTC. The encoded protein is CATSRDPHSQETQYF.

In this sample, this clonotype turned up many times. The chain uses TRBV6-1 and TRBJ2-7; TRBD1 agrees at 10 bases. With 6 bases clipped from V and 3 bases from J, the junction kept 5 bases outside the gene matches. The CDR3 runs 14 residues. From germline, CDR1 is MNHNS and CDR2 SASEGT. CDR3 loop: CASRRGQGLYEQYF. The CDR3 nucleotides read TGTGCCAGCAGGAGGGGACAGGGGCTCTACGAGCAGTACTTC.

Ten or more counts support this clonotype. V gene TRBV4-1 combines with J gene TRBJ1-4; TRBD1 agrees at 8 bases. Germline V CDR1 and CDR2: MGHRA, YSYEKL. With V trimmed by 4 bases and J by 2 bases, 3 bases remained unmatched. CDR3 length: 15 amino acids. The CDR3 reads CASSPRTGTNEKLFF. The CDR3 DNA is TGCGCCAGCAGCCCCCGGACAGGGACTAATGAAAAACTGTTTTTT.

A remark on this clonotype: Relative to the germline gene, one junction end is altered; a read error may explain this. This sequence joins TRBV7-9 and TRBJ2-1; D might be TRBD2 (5 bases). The CDR3 totals 12 residues. CDR1 SEHNR and CDR2 FQNEAQ come from the germline V gene (reference sequence). The CDR3 sequence is CASSLGSLGAVF. CDR3 nucleotides: TGTGCCAGCAGCTTAGGATCCCTAGGAGCGGTCTTC. The full variable domain, with the rest looked up from reference TRBV7-9 and TRBJ2-1, is DTGVSQNPRHKITKRGQNVTFRCDPISEHNRLYWYRQTLGQGPEFLTYFQNEAQLEKSRLLSDRFSAERPKGSFSTLEIQRTEQGDSAMYLCASSLGSLGAVFGPGTRLTVL.

This clonotype was seen many times. V and J are TRBV10-3 and TRBJ1-1; 8 bases line up with TRBD1. The junction had 3 bases not matched to a gene; V was cut back by 8 bases and J by 4 bases. CDR3 length equals 12 residues. The germline V gene has CDR1 ENHRY and CDR2 SYGVKD. The CDR3 nucleotides read TGTGCCATCCAGGGGGCGGGCACTGAAGCTTTCTTT. Translation: CAIQGAGTEAFF.

There are many counts of this clonotype. V and J are TRBV7-2 and TRBJ1-6; TRBD1 agrees at 8 bases. This CDR3 contains 15 residues. With 3 bases clipped from V and 5 bases from J, the junction kept 3 bases outside the gene matches. CDR1 is SGHTA and CDR2 is FQGNSA in the germline V gene. The DNA of the CDR3 is TGTGCCAGCAGCTTCAGGGGGCGGAATAATTCACCCCTCCACTTT. Translation: CASSFRGRNNSPLHF.